The 16 T cell receptor beta chains given below trace back to one sample, sequenced in a study of blood T cell repertoires in COVID-19. Clones were sequenced by immunoSEQ multiplex PCR, and TCRdb holds only the in-frame ones, with some missing. Altogether about 62,000 clones are present, 80% to 90% being singletons, with the ten largest covering around 1.3%. The specimen was peripheral blood. The receptors were sampled from a woman aged 80 or over with acute or convalescent COVID-19.

The V gene is TRBV4-2, the J gene TRBJ2-5; 9 nucleotides agree with TRBD2. Unmatched junction bases numbered 6, after V lost 0 bases and J lost 1 base. CDR1 and CDR2 from the germline V gene are LGHNA and YNFKEQ. CDR3 length: 17 amino acids. CDR3 sequence reads: CASSQDVTSGFQETQYF. The DNA of the CDR3 is TGTGCCAGCAGCCAAGATGTAACTAGCGGGTTCCAAGAGACCCAGTACTTC.

This clone was picked up a small number of times. J is TRBJ2-1 and V is TRBV11-3, with D possibly TRBD2 on 6 matching bases. The CDR3 consists of 15 residues. The V end was cut by 5 bases, the J end by 0 bases, with 11 bases between. Germline lookup yields CDR1 SGHNT and CDR2 YENEEA. CDR3 coding DNA: TGTGCCAGCAGCGCTAGCGTCACCTCCTACAATGAGCAGTTCTTC. Protein product: CASSASVTSYNEQFF.

The rearrangement joins TRBV5-1 to TRBJ2-7, with TRBD2 matching 8 bases. The length of the CDR3 is 13 residues. V lost 0 bases to trimming and J lost 6 bases; unmatched junction nucleotides: 2. Germline V gene data show CDR1 as SGHRS and CDR2 as YFSETQ. The CDR3 DNA follows: TGCGCCAGCAGCTTGGAGCGGGGGCGCGAGCAGTACTTC. Protein: CASSLERGREQYF.

V is TRBV6-6 and J is TRBJ1-4; 10 bases match TRBD1. Trimming took 5 bases from V and 7 from J; bases not matched to a gene: 10. Germline V CDR1 and CDR2: MNHNY, SVGAGI (reference sequence). This CDR3 has 16 amino acids. CDR3 nucleotide sequence: TGTGCCAGCAGTCTGACAGGGGGCTATACCACTGAAAAACTGTTTTTT. Translation: CASSLTGGYTTEKLFF.

Relative to its sample, this clone is medium-sized. J is TRBJ2-5 and V is TRBV19, with 7 bases matching TRBD1. The CDR3 is 15 residues long. Trimming removed 1 base from V and 1 base from J; junction bases left unmatched: 3. Germline assignment: CDR1 LNHDA and CDR2 SQIVND (reference sequence). The CDR3 DNA reads TGTGCCAGTAGTATAGGTGGGACAGTCCAAGAGACCCAGTACTTC. Translated: CASSIGGTVQETQYF.

This clone was recorded only once. This rearrangement joins TRBV2 to TRBJ1-2, with D unclear. V lost 3 bases, J lost 8 bases, and 16 bases lay in between. This CDR3 is built from 14 residues. The V gene's germline CDR1 is SNHLY and CDR2 FYNNEI. In DNA, the CDR3 is TGTGCCAGCAGTGAGCAGGTGGCGAAGCGGGGCTACACCTTC. It encodes CASSEQVAKRGYTF.

The chain is built from TRBV7-3 and TRBJ2-7, with 7 nucleotides matching TRBD1. The V gene end was trimmed by 5 bases and the J gene end by 1 base; junction bases not matched to a gene: 11. The germline V gene has CDR1 SGHTA and CDR2 FQGTGA. The CDR3 has 16 amino acids. The CDR3: CASSPTGHGLSYEQYF. Written as DNA, the CDR3 is TGTGCCAGCAGCCCGACAGGGCACGGGTTGTCCTACGAGCAGTACTTC.

The chain couples TRBV7-2 to TRBJ1-1; possible D gene TRBD1, 6 bases. V was clipped by 2 bases and J by 5 bases, with 12 bases between them. CDR1 SGHTA and CDR2 FQGNSA come from the germline V gene. The CDR3 is made up of 14 amino acids. The CDR3 sequence is CASSLSGGWTEAFF. CDR3 DNA sequence: TGTGCCAGCAGCTTATCGGGGGGCTGGACTGAAGCTTTCTTT. Full variable domain (outside the CDR3, taken from reference TRBV7-2 and TRBJ1-1): GAGVSQSPSNKVTEKGKDVELRCDPISGHTALYWYRQSLGQGLEFLIYFQGNSAPDKSGLPSDRFSAERTGGSVSTLTIQRTQQEDSAVYLCASSLSGGWTEAFFGQGTRLTVV.

This rearrangement joins TRBV5-4 to TRBJ1-2; 9 bases line up with TRBD1. V lost 4 bases to trimming and J lost 4 bases; unmatched junction nucleotides: 11. CDR3 size: 16 residues. Germline values: CDR1 SGHNT, CDR2 YYREEE (reference sequence). CDR3 amino acids: CASSPGGGQGIYGYTF. CDR3 sequence (DNA): TGTGCCAGCAGCCCGGGAGGGGGACAGGGTATCTATGGCTACACCTTC.

This chain joins TRBV7-3 and TRBJ2-3; TRBD1 aligns across 9 bases. The CDR3 extends over 14 amino acids. Germline assignment: CDR1 SGHTA and CDR2 FQGTGA. Trimming took 6 bases from V and 4 from J; bases not matched to a gene: 5. CDR3 sequence: CASRQGADADTQYF. Written as DNA, the CDR3 is TGTGCCAGCAGACAGGGGGCAGACGCAGATACGCAGTATTTT.

This chain joins TRBV28 and TRBJ1-3; 8 bases are shared with TRBD1. CDR3 length: 14 residues. J gave up 7 bases and V 3 bases, and 5 bases lay outside the gene matches. Germline V CDR1 and CDR2: MDHEN, SYDVKM. The CDR3 protein is CASSLTGASNTIYF. CDR3 nucleotides: TGTGCCAGCAGTTTGACAGGGGCGAGTAACACCATATATTTT.

This chain joins TRBV5-1 and TRBJ2-7; 9 bases fit TRBD1. The CDR3 runs 16 residues. Germline V lookup: CDR1 SGHRS, CDR2 YFSETQ. Trimming removed 0 bases from V and 3 bases from J; junction bases left unmatched: 7. Here the CDR3 DNA reads TGCGCCAGCAGCTTGGCCGGCGGGACAGGGTACTACGAGCAGTACTTC. Residues: CASSLAGGTGYYEQYF.

The V gene is TRBV12-3 or TRBV12-4, the J gene TRBJ1-5; no reliable D call. Trimming took 6 bases from V and 5 from J, leaving 8 bases between them. The CDR3 runs to 12 residues. This CDR3 is CASRYFDQPQHF. The CDR3 DNA follows: TGTGCCAGCAGATACTTTGATCAGCCCCAGCATTTT.

The CDR3 protein is CASSRRGGRNSPLHF. In DNA form, the CDR3 reads TGTGCCAGCAGTCGTAGGGGGGGACGTAATTCACCCCTCCACTTT. This rearrangement joins TRBV2 to TRBJ1-6, with D possibly matching TRBD1 (6 bases). Germline V gene sequence: CDR1 SNHLY, CDR2 FYNNEI. This CDR3 contains 15 residues. Trimming removed 5 bases from V and 6 bases from J, with 14 bases in between.

Written as DNA, the CDR3 is TGTGCCAGCAGCCAAGATCGGGCTAGCGGGGGGAATGAGCAGTTCTTC. Its protein is CASSQDRASGGNEQFF. V is TRBV4-2 and J is TRBJ2-1; the match to TRBD2 covers 11 bases. The trim removed 0 bases at V and 7 bases at J, leaving 5 bases unmatched. CDR1 LGHNA and CDR2 YNFKEQ come from the germline V gene. CDR3 length equals 16 residues.

This sequence joins TRBV5-8 and TRBJ2-1; weak D call: TRBD2 (5 bases). Germline V gene sequence: CDR1 SGHTS, CDR2 YDEGEE. The CDR3 length is 12 residues. Trimming removed 4 bases from V and 12 bases from J, with 14 bases in between. The CDR3 spells CASSARTWGQFF. Written as DNA, the CDR3 is TGTGCCAGCAGCGCCCGGACTTGGGGGCAGTTCTTC.